This TCR beta chain is drawn from a study of shared clonotypes between healthy human individuals. General observations from the study: Few donors limited the genetic and exposure-history diversity represented. When naive CD4 clonotypes were compared across a few donors, approximately 5% were shared.

To note about this clone: What it recognizes is unknown.

The run depth of the assay was deep. TCRdb's table, derived via immunoSEQ multiplex PCR, lists solely in-frame clones and lacks some. Here the sample spans about 680,000 clones, around four fifths being singletons. Donors had no recently reported acute infections or vaccinations and were HIV-negative. This CDR3 region has 18 residues. The V and J ends lost 0 bases and 0 bases respectively, with 17 bases between them. Germline V gene lookup returns CDR1 LNHNV and CDR2 YYDKDF (reference sequence). The chain employs TRBV15 and TRBJ2-5; D may be TRBD1 (6 bases). The clonotype comes from a woman in her 30s in good health. The sequenced sample was memory CD4+ T cells sorted from blood. Specified subset: CD45RA-negative fraction. The DNA for the CDR3 is TGTGCCACCAGCAGAGATCTGGGGGCTATGTCGTACCAAGAGACCCAGTACTTC. This translates into CATSRDLGAMSYQETQYF.